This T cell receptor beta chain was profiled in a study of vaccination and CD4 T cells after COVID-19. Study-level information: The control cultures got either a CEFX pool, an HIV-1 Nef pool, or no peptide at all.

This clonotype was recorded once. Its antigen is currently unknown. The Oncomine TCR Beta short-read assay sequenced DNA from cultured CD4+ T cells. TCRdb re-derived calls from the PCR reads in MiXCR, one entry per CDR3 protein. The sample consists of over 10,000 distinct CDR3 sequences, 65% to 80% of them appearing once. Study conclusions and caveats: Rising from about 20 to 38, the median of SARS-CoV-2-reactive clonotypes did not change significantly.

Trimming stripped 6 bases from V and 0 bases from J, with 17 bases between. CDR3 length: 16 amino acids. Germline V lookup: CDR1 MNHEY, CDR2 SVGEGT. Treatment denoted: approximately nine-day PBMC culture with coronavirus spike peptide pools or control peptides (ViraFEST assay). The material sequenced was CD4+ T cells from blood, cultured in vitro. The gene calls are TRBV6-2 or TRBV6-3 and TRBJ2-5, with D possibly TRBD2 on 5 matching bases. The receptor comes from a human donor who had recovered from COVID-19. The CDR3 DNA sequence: TGTGCCAGCAGGTCGGCCGGACTCGCCGACCAAGAGACCCAGTACTTC. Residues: CASRSAGLADQETQYF.